The 2 T cell receptor beta chains reported below all come from one sample, sequenced in a study of technical replicates of blood from several donors. Only in-frame clones appear in the TCRdb table, and some are missing; sequencing was by immunoSEQ multiplex PCR. The table has around 75,000 clones, under 95% seen once. The material sequenced was T cells isolated from PBMCs. The receptors here all came from a human donor in good health.

The chain couples TRBV29-1 to TRBJ1-2; TRBD1 aligns across 10 bases. Unmatched junction bases numbered 9, after V lost 6 bases and J lost 8 bases. This CDR3 spans 13 amino acids. Per germline, CDR1 SQVTM and CDR2 ANQGSEA. CDR3 sequence reads: CSVVDRGQGGYTF. The CDR3 DNA sequence: TGCAGCGTCGTTGACAGGGGGCAGGGGGGCTACACCTTC.

The J gene is TRBJ1-6, the V gene TRBV4-1; unclear D gene. CDR3 length: 17 amino acids. Germline CDR1 MGHRA, CDR2 YSYEKL. The germline V and J ends were trimmed by 1 base and 7 bases, with 17 bases remaining between them. The CDR3 protein is CASSQGRLGLRNSPLHF. The CDR3 region has the DNA TGCGCCAGCAGCCAAGGTCGTCTAGGACTCAGGAATTCACCCCTCCACTTT.